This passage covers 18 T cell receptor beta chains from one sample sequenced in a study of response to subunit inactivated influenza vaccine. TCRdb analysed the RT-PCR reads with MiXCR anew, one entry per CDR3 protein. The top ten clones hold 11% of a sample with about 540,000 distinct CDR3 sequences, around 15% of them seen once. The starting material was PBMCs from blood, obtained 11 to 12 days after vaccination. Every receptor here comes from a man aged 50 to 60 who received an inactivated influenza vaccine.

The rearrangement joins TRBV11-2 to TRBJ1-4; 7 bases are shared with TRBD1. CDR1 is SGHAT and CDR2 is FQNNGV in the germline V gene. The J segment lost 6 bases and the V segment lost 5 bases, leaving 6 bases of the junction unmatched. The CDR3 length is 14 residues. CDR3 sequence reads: CASSRQGWDEKLFF. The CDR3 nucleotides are TGTGCCAGCAGCCGACAGGGTTGGGATGAAAAACTGTTTTTT.

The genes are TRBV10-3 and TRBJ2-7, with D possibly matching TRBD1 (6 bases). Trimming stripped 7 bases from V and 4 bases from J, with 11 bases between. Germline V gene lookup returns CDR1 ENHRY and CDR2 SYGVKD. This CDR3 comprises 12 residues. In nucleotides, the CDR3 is TGTGCCATCAATTCACAGGGTTACGAGCAGTACTTC. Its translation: CAINSQGYEQYF.

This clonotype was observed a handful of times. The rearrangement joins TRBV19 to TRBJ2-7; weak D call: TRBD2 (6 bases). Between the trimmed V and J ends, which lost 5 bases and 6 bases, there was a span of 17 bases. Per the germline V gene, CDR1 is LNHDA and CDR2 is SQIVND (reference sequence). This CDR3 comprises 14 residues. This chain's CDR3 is CASSFSPAGSEQYF. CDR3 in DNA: TGTGCCAGTAGTTTTTCCCCGGCGGGATCCGAGCAGTACTTC.

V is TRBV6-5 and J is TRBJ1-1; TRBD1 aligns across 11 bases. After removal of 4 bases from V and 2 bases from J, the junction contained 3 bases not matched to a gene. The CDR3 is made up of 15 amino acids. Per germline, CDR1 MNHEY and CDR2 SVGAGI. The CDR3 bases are TGTGCCAGCAGTTCGGGACAGGGGGGCAACACTGAAGCTTTCTTT. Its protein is CASSSGQGGNTEAFF.

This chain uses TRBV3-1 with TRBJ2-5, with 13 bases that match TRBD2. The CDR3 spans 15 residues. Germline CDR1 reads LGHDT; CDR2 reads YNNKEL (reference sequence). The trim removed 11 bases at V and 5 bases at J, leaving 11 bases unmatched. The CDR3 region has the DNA TGTGCCTCGGGACTAGCGGGAAGGAGCGGCGAGACCCAGTACTTC. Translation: CASGLAGRSGETQYF.

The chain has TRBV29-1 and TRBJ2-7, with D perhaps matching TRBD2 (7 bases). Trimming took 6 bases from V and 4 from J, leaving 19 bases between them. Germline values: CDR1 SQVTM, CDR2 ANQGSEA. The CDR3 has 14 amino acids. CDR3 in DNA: TGCAGCGTATCCCCCGGGCGGGGGCCGTACGAGCAGTACTTC. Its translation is CSVSPGRGPYEQYF.

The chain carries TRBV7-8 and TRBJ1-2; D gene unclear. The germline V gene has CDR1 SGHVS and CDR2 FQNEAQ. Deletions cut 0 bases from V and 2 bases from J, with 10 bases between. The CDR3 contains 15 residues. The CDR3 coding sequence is TGTGCCAGCAGCTTAGCTAGGATGCGGAACTATGGCTACACCTTC. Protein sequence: CASSLARMRNYGYTF.

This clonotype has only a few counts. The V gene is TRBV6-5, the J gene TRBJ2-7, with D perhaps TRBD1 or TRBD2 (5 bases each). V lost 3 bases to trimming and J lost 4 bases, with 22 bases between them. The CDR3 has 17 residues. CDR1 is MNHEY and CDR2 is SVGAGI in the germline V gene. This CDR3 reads CASSYWVGAGSLYEQYF. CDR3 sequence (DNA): TGTGCCAGCAGTTATTGGGTCGGGGCAGGCTCTCTTTACGAGCAGTACTTC.

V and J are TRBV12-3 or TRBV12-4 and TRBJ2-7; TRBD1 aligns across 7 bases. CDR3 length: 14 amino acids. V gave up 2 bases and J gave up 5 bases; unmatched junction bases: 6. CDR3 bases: TGTGCCAGCAGTTTATCCACAGGGGCCCACGAGCAGTACTTC. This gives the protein CASSLSTGAHEQYF.

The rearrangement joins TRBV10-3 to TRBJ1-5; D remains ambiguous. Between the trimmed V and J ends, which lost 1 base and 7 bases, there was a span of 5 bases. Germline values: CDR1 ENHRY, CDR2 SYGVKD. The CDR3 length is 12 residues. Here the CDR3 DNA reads TGTGCCATCAGTGAGTGGCCCCAGCCCCAGCATTTT. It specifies CAISEWPQPQHF.

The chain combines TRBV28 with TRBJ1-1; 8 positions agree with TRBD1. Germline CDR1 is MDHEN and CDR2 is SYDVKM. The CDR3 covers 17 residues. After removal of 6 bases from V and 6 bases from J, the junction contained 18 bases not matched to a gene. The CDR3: CASSPRTGRLVQPEAFF. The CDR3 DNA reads TGTGCCAGCAGCCCTCGGACAGGGAGACTGGTCCAACCTGAAGCTTTCTTT. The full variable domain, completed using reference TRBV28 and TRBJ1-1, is DVKVTQSSRYLVKRTGEKVFLECVQDMDHENMFWYRQDPGLGLRLIYFSYDVKMKEKGDIPEGYSVSREKKERFSLILESASTNQTSMYLCASSPRTGRLVQPEAFFGQGTRLTVV.

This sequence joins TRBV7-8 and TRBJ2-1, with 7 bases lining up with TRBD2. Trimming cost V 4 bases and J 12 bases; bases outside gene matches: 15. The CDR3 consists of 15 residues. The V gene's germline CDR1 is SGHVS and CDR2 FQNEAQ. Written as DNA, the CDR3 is TGTGCCAGCAGCTCACCGGGAGGCTCTGGGTTTGGGCAGTTCTTC. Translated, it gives CASSSPGGSGFGQFF.

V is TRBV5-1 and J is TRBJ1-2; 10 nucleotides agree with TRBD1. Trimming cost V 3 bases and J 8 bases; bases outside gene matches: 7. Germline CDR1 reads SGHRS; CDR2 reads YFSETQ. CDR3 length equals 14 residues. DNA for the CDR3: TGCGCCAGCAGCTCGGGACAGGGGACGGAGGGCTACACCTTC. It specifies CASSSGQGTEGYTF.

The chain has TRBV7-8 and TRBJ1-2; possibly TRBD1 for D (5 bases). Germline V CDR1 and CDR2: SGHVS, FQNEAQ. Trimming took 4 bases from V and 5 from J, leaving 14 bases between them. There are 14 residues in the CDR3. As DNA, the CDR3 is TGTGCCAGCAGCTCGGGGACTACCGGATATGGCTACACCTTC. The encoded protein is CASSSGTTGYGYTF.

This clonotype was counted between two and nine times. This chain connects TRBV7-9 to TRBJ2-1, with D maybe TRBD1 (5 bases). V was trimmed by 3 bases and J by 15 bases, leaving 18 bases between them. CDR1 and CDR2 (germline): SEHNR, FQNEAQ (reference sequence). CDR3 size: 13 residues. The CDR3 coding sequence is TGTGCCAGCAGCTTCGTAACAGGTCCATCGGGGTTCTTC. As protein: CASSFVTGPSGFF. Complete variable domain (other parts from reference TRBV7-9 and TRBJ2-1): DTGVSQNPRHKITKRGQNVTFRCDPISEHNRLYWYRQTLGQGPEFLTYFQNEAQLEKSRLLSDRFSAERPKGSFSTLEIQRTEQGDSAMYLCASSFVTGPSGFFGPGTRLTVL.

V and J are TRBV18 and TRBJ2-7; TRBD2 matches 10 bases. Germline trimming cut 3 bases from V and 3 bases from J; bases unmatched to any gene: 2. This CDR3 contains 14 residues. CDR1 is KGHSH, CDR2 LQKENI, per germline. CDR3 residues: CASSPASGSYEQYF. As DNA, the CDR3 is TGTGCCAGCTCACCGGCTAGCGGGAGCTACGAGCAGTACTTC. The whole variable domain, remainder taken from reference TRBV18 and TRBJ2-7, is NAGVMQNPRHLVRRRGQEARLRCSPMKGHSHVYWYRQLPEEGLKFMVYLQKENIIDESGMPKERFSAEFPKEGPSILRIQQVVRGDSAAYFCASSPASGSYEQYFGPGTRLTVT.

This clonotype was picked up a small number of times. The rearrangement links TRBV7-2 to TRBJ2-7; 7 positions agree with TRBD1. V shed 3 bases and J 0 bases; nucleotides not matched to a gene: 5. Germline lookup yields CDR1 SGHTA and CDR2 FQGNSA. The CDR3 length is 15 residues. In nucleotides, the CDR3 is TGTGCCAGCAGCTTTGGGACAGCTCTCTCCTACGAGCAGTACTTC. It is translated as CASSFGTALSYEQYF.

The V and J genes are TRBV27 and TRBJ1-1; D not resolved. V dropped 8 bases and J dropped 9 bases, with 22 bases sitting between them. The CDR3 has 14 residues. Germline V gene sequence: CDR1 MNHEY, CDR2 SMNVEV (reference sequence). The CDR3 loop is CASAAWVSGKQAFF. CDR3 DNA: TGTGCCAGCGCAGCTTGGGTCTCCGGTAAGCAAGCTTTCTTT.